The 14 T cell receptor beta chains below come from one sample, sequenced in a study of blood T cell repertoires in COVID-19. Assay: immunoSEQ multiplex PCR; the TCRdb copy retains only in-frame clones and omits some. The sample contains roughly 240,000 clones, approximately 85% of which appear only once. Material for sequencing was PBMCs or T cells enriched from blood (not recorded which). The receptors originated from a woman in her fifties or sixties who had recovered from COVID-19.

The chain recombines TRBV2 with TRBJ2-2; D may be TRBD2 (6 bases). V was pared by 7 bases and J by 1 base, with 13 bases between. This CDR3 comprises 15 residues. In germline, CDR1 is SNHLY, CDR2 FYNNEI. The DNA for the CDR3 is TGTGCCAGCAAATCGGGACTGAGGAACACCGGGGAGCTGTTTTTT. Its protein is CASKSGLRNTGELFF.

The chain has TRBV15 and TRBJ1-5; possibly TRBD1 for D (6 bases). Deletions cut 0 bases from V and 4 bases from J, with 13 bases between. CDR3 size: 16 residues. The V gene's germline CDR1 is LNHNV and CDR2 YYDKDF (reference sequence). CDR3: CATSRDWAGENQPQHF. In DNA form, the CDR3 reads TGTGCCACCAGCAGAGATTGGGCAGGGGAAAATCAGCCCCAGCATTTT.

In nucleotides, the CDR3 is TGTGCCAGCAGTTTAGAGGGAGTAGGGGGCTACACCTTC. Translated: CASSLEGVGGYTF. The chain recombines TRBV12-3 or TRBV12-4 with TRBJ1-2, with no clear D. The V gene lost 1 base and the J gene lost 8 bases, with 11 bases spanning the gap. This CDR3 region has 13 residues.

This clone was detected once. This rearrangement joins TRBV5-5 to TRBJ1-6; D unclear. Trimming removed 1 base at V and 4 bases at J, with 9 bases between. Germline CDR1 SGHKS, CDR2 YYEKEE (reference sequence). The CDR3 loop spans 15 amino acids. The CDR3 DNA is TGTGCCAGCAGCTTGTGGGCAGTGTATAATTCACCCCTCCACTTT. Its protein is CASSLWAVYNSPLHF.

This sequence joins TRBV4-3 and TRBJ2-7; TRBD2 matches 8 bases. Germline V gene sequence: CDR1 LGHNA, CDR2 YSLEER. This CDR3 contains 15 residues. V lost 3 bases to trimming and J lost 4 bases; unmatched junction nucleotides: 8. This CDR3 reads CASSQLVAGGYEQYF. In nucleotides, the CDR3 is TGCGCCAGCAGCCAGTTGGTCGCGGGAGGTTACGAGCAGTACTTC.

The V gene is TRBV5-6, the J gene TRBJ1-2; D ambiguous. Looked up from germline, CDR1 is SGHDT and CDR2 is YYEEEE. This CDR3 has 14 amino acids. Trimming removed 0 bases at V and 0 bases at J, with 6 bases between. The chain's CDR3 is CASSLAVSNYGYTF. The DNA for the CDR3 is TGTGCCAGCAGCTTGGCCGTATCTAACTATGGCTACACCTTC.

This chain connects TRBV4-1 to TRBJ2-7; D is unclear. CDR1 and CDR2 (germline): MGHRA, YSYEKL. The CDR3 spans 14 residues. Between the trimmed V and J ends, which lost 0 bases and 9 bases, there was a span of 15 bases. CDR3 sequence (DNA): TGCGCCAGCAGCCAAGAGCCCGAGGATCTCGGGCAGTACTTC. It is translated as CASSQEPEDLGQYF.

This chain's CDR3 is CASRPTSGQAGEQYF. The CDR3, as DNA: TGCGCCAGCAGGCCCACCTCGGGACAGGCGGGCGAGCAGTACTTC. This sequence joins TRBV5-1 and TRBJ2-7, with TRBD1 matching 8 bases. V trimming: 5 bases; J trimming: 6 bases; junction bases outside the gene matches: 13. The CDR3 loop spans 15 amino acids. Per the germline V gene, CDR1 is SGHRS and CDR2 is YFSETQ.

This chain connects TRBV27 to TRBJ1-4; TRBD1 matches 8 bases. CDR1 MNHEY and CDR2 SMNVEV come from the germline V gene (reference sequence). Unmatched junction bases numbered 6, after V lost 3 bases and J lost 3 bases. This CDR3 is built from 16 residues. Written as DNA, the CDR3 is TGTGCCAGCAGTTTGGAACCGGGACAGGCTAATGAAAAACTGTTTTTT. Residues: CASSLEPGQANEKLFF.

The rearrangement uses TRBV7-6 and TRBJ2-2, with 11 bases matching TRBD2. This CDR3 contains 16 residues. The J segment lost 2 bases and the V segment lost 3 bases, leaving 2 bases of the junction unmatched. CDR1 and CDR2 (germline): SGHVS, FNYEAQ. The CDR3 sequence: CASSLGLADNTGELFF. The CDR3 DNA reads TGTGCCAGCAGCTTGGGACTAGCGGACAACACCGGGGAGCTGTTTTTT.

The sample holds a few counts of this clone. An end of the junction differs from the germline gene, which may be a read error. The rearrangement links TRBV7-7 to TRBJ2-1, with D possibly being TRBD2 (6 bases). This CDR3 has 14 amino acids. The germline CDR1 and CDR2 sequences are SSHAT and FNYEAQ (reference sequence). This CDR3 reads CASSPTSTSYEQFF. The DNA for the CDR3 is TGTGCTAGCAGCCCCACCTCGACTAGTTACGAGCAGTTCTTC. Filled out from reference TRBV7-7 and TRBJ2-1, the complete variable domain reads GAGVSQSPRYKVTKRGQDVTLRCDPISSHATLYWYQQALGQGPEFLTYFNYEAQPDKSGLPSDRFSAERPEGSISTLTIQRTEQRDSAMYRCASSPTSTSYEQFFGPGTRLTVL.

The chain recombines TRBV11-2 with TRBJ2-1; 12 bases line up with TRBD2. The junction had 6 bases not matched to a gene; V was cut back by 3 bases and J by 6 bases. The germline gives CDR1 SGHAT, CDR2 FQNNGV. The CDR3 runs to 16 residues. This CDR3 is CASSFLAGGLGNEQFF. DNA for the CDR3: TGTGCCAGCAGCTTCCTAGCGGGGGGGCTCGGCAATGAGCAGTTCTTC. The variable domain in full, with the rest retrieved from reference TRBV11-2 and TRBJ2-1, is EAGVAQSPRYKIIEKRQSVAFWCNPISGHATLYWYQQILGQGPKLLIQFQNNGVVDDSQLPKDRFSAERLKGVDSTLKIQPAKLEDSAVYLCASSFLAGGLGNEQFFGPGTRLTVL.

The chain couples TRBV19 to TRBJ2-1; D uncertain. The CDR3 is 15 amino acids. With 4 bases removed from V and 1 base from J, the gap between germline ends came to 11 bases. CDR1 LNHDA and CDR2 SQIVND come from the germline V gene (reference sequence). As DNA, the CDR3 is TGTGCCAGTAGTAACGAACCGGTATCCTACAATGAGCAGTTCTTC. It codes for CASSNEPVSYNEQFF.

This clone has just one count. The chain has TRBV9 and TRBJ2-3, with 12 bases fitting TRBD2. The germline V gene encodes CDR1 SGDLS and CDR2 YYNGEE. Germline trimming cut 4 bases from V and 5 bases from J; bases unmatched to any gene: 14. The CDR3 loop spans 18 amino acids. CDR3 residues: CASSRTPTSGGRVDTQYF. CDR3 bases: TGTGCCAGCAGCAGAACTCCAACTAGCGGGGGGCGGGTAGATACGCAGTATTTT.